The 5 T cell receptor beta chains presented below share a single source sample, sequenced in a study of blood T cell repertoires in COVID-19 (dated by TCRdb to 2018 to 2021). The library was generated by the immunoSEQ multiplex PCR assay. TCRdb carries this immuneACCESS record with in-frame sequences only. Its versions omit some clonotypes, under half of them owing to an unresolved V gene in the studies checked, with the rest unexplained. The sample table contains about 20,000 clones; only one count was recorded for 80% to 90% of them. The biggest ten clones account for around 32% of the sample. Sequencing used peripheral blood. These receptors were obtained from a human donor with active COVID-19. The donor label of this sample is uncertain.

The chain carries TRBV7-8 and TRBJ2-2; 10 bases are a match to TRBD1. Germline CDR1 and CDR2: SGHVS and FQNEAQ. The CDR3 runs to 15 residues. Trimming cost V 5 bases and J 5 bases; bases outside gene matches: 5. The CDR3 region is CASSLMDRGTGELFF. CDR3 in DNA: TGTGCCAGCAGCCTCATGGACAGGGGGACCGGGGAGCTGTTTTTT.

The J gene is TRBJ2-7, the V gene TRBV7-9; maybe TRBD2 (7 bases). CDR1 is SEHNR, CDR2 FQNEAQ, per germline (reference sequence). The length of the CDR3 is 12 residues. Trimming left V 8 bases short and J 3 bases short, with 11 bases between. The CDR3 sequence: CASLADSYEQYF. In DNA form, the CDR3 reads TGTGCCAGCCTAGCGGACAGCTACGAGCAGTACTTC.

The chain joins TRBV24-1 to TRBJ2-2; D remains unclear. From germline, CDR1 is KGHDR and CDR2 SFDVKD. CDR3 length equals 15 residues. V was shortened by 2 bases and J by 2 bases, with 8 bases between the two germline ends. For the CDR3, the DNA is TGTGCCACCAGTGATTCTCGAGTAAACACCGGGGAGCTGTTTTTT. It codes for CATSDSRVNTGELFF.

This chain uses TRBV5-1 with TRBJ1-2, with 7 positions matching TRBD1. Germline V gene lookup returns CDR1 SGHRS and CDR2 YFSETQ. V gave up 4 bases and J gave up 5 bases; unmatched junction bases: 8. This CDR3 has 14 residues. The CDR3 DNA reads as TGCGCCAGCAGCATTCAGGGGGAAAGATATGGCTACACCTTC. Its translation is CASSIQGERYGYTF.

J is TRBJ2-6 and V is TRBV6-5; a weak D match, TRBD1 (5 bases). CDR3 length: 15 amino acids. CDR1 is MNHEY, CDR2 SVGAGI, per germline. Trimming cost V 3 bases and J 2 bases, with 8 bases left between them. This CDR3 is CASSYATAGANVLTF. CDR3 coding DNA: TGTGCCAGCAGTTATGCGACAGCTGGGGCCAACGTCCTGACTTTC.